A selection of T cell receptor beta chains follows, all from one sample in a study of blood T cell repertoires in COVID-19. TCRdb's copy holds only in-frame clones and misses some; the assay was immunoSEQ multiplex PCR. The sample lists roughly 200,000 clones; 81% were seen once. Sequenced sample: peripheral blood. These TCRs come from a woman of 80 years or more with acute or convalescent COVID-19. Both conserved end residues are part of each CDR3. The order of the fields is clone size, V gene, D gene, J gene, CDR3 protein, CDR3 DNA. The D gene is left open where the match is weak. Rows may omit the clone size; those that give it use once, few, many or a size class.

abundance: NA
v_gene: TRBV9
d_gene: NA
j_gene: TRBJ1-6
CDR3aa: CASSGAGGMNNSPLHF
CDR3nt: TGTGCCAGCAGCGGAGCGGGGGGGATGAATAATTCACCCCTCCACTTT

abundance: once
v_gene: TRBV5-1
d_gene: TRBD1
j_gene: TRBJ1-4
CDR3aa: CASSLQGAPSEKLFF
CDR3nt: TGCGCCAGCAGCCTACAGGGGGCGCCAAGTGAAAAACTGTTTTTT

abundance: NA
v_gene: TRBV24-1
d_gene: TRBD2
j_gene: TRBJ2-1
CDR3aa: CATSDVAGYMEQFF
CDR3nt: TGTGCCACCAGTGATGTAGCGGGATATATGGAGCAGTTCTTC

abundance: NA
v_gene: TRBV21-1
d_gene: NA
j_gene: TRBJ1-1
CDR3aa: CASSKRGGGDTEAFF
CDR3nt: TGTGCCAGCAGCAAAAGGGGCGGAGGGGACACTGAAGCTTTCTTT

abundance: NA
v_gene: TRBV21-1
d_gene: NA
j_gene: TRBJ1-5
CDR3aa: CASSNAARGRGPSNSNQPQHF
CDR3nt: TGTGCCAGCAGCAATGCTGCCCGCGGCAGGGGGCCCTCGAATAGCAATCAGCCCCAGCATTTT

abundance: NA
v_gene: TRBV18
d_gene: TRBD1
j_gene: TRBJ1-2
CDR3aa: CASSPSQGVNYGYTF
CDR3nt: TGTGCCAGCTCACCCTCTCAGGGGGTAAACTATGGCTACACCTTC

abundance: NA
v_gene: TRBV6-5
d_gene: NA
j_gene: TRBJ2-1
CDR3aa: CASSQGYSSYNEQFF
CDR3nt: TGTGCCAGCAGTCAGGGGTACAGCTCCTACAATGAGCAGTTCTTC

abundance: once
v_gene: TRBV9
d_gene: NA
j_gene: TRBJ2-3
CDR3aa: CASSAREDTQYF
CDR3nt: TGTGCCAGCAGCGCACGGGAAGATACGCAGTATTTT

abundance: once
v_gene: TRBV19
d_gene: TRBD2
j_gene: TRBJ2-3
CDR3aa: CASKAAGGINTQYF
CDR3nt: TGTGCCAGTAAAGCAGCGGGAGGTATAAATACGCAGTATTTT

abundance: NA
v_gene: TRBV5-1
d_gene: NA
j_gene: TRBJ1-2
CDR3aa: CASSWHMANYGYTF
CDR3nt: TGCGCCAGCAGCTGGCACATGGCTAACTATGGCTACACCTTC

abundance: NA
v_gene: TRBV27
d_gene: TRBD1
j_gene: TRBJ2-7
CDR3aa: CASSFKPRTGRAEQYF
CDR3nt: TGTGCCAGCAGTTTTAAGCCCAGGACAGGAAGGGCCGAGCAGTACTTC

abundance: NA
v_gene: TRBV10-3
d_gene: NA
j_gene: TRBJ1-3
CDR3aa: CAIRQDPLGNTIYF
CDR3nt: TGTGCCATCAGACAGGACCCACTGGGAAACACCATATATTTT

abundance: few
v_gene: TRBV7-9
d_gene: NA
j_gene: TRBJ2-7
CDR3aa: CASSFIDEQYF
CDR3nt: TGTGCCAGCAGCTTTATCGACGAGCAGTACTTC

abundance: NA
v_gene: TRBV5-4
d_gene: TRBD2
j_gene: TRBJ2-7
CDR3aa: CASSSLAGGYEQYF
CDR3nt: TGTGCCAGCAGCTCCTTAGCGGGGGGGTACGAGCAGTACTTC

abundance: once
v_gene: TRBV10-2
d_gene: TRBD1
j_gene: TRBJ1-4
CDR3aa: CASSDDGQGNEKLFF
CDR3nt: TGCGCCAGCAGCGACGATGGACAGGGGAATGAAAAACTGTTTTTT

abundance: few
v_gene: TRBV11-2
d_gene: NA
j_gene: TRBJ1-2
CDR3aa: CASSSRRGSHNYGYTF
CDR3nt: TGTGCCAGCAGCTCCCGCCGCGGTTCCCACAACTATGGCTACACCTTC

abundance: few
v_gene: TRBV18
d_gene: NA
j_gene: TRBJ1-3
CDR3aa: CASSPISVAGDAGNTIYF
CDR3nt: TGTGCCAGCTCACCAATTAGTGTGGCAGGGGACGCTGGAAACACCATATATTTT

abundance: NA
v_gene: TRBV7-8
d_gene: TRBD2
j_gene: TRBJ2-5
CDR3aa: CASSIGTSGYQETQYF
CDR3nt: TGTGCCAGCAGCATCGGGACTAGCGGGTACCAAGAGACCCAGTACTTC

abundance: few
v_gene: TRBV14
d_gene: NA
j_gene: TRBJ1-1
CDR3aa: CASSRRGGIEAFF
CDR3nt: TGTGCCAGCAGCCGGCGGGGGGGGATTGAAGCTTTCTTT

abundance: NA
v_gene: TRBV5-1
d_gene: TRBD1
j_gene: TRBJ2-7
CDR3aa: CASSPRTGSYEQYF
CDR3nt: TGCGCCAGCAGCCCCCGGACAGGGAGCTACGAGCAGTACTTC

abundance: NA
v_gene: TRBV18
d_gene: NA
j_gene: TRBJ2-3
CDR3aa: CASSPSQSTDTQYF
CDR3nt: TGTGCCAGCTCACCTTCCCAGAGCACAGATACGCAGTATTTT

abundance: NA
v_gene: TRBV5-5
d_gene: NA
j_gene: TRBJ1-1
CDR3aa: CASNNSPGGRTEAFF
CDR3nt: TGTGCCAGCAATAATTCTCCGGGGGGGAGGACTGAAGCTTTCTTT

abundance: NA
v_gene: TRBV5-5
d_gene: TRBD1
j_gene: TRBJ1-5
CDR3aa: CASSLSGTGDQPQHF
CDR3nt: TGTGCCAGCAGCTTGTCCGGGACAGGGGATCAGCCCCAGCATTTT

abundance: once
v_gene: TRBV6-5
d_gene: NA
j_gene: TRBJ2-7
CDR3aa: CASSSQAGRSYEQYF
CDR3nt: TGTGCCAGCAGTTCTCAAGCGGGCCGCTCCTACGAGCAGTACTTC

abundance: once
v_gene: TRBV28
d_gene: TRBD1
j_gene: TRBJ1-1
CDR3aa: CASSLLGTEMEAFF
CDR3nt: TGTGCCAGCAGTTTACTAGGGACAGAAATGGAAGCTTTCTTT

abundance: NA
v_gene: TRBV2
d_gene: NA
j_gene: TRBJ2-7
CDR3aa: CASGETAYEQYF
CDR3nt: TGTGCCAGCGGAGAGACAGCCTACGAGCAGTACTTC

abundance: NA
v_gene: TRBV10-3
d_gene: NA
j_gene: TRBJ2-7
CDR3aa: CAISEEPGASTQYF
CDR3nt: TGTGCCATCAGTGAAGAACCAGGGGCCAGCACGCAGTACTTC

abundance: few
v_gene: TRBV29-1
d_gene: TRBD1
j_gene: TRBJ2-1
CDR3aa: CSVVRGPNEQFF
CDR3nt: TGCAGCGTTGTTAGGGGGCCGAATGAGCAGTTCTTC

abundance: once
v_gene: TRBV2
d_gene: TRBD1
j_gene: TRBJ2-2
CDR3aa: CASSAIQGVGTGELFF
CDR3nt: TGTGCCAGCAGCGCAATCCAGGGGGTCGGGACCGGGGAGCTGTTTTTT

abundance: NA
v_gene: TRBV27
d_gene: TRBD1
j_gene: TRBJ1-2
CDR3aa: CASSIKQGANYGYTF
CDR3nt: TGTGCCAGCAGTATTAAACAGGGGGCGAACTATGGCTACACCTTC

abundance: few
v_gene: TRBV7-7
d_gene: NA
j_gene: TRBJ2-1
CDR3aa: CASSPTLDTQWYNEQFF
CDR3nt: TGTGCCAGCAGCCCGACCCTCGACACCCAGTGGTACAATGAGCAGTTCTTC

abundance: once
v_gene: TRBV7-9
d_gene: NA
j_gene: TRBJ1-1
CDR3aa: CASSLASRGNTEAFF
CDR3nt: TGTGCCAGCAGCTTAGCCTCCAGGGGGAACACTGAAGCTTTCTTT

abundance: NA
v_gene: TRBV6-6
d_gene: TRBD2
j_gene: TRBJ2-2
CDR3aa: CASSPRWAGGRAANTGELFF
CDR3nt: TGTGCCAGCAGCCCCCGGTGGGCGGGCGGGAGGGCCGCAAACACCGGGGAGCTGTTTTTT

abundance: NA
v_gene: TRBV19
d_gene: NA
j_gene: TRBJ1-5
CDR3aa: CASSIMVHVRNQPQHF
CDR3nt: TGTGCCAGTAGTATAATGGTCCACGTGAGGAATCAGCCCCAGCATTTT

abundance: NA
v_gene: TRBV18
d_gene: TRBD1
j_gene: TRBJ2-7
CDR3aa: CASSPPRSTGGYEQYF
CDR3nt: TGTGCCAGCTCACCACCCCGATCGACAGGGGGCTACGAGCAGTACTTC

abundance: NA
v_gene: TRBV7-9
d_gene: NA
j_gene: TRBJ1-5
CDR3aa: CASSSFGQPQHF
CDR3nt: TGTGCCAGCAGCTCCTTCGGGCAGCCCCAGCATTTT

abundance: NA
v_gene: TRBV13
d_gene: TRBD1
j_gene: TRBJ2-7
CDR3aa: CASSAAGTAYEQYF
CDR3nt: TGTGCCAGCAGCGCCGCCGGGACAGCATACGAGCAGTACTTC

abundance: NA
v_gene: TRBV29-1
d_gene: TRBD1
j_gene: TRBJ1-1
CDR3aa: CSVLRTGDTEAFF
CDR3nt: TGCAGCGTGTTAAGGACAGGGGACACTGAAGCTTTCTTT

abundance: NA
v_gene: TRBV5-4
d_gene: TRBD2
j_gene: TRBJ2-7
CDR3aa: CASSLWSGRSGEQYF
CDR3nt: TGTGCCAGCAGCTTGTGGAGCGGGAGGTCCGGCGAGCAGTACTTC

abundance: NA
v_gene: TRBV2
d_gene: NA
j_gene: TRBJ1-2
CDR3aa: CAGGPSNYGYTF
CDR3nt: TGTGCCGGTGGCCCCTCTAACTATGGCTACACCTTC

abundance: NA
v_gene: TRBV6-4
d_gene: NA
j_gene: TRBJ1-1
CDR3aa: CASSGVNRPPTEAFF
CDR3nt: TGTGCCAGCAGTGGAGTAAACAGACCCCCCACTGAAGCTTTCTTT

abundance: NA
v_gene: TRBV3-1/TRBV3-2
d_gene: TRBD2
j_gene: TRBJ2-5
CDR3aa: CASSPWTSVIQETQYF
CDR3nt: TGTGCCAGCAGCCCTTGGACTAGCGTAATACAAGAGACCCAGTACTTC